The clone carrying this T cell receptor (beta chain) was detected once. The sample is drawn from a study of blood T cell repertoires in COVID-19. Assay: immunoSEQ multiplex PCR; the TCRdb copy retains only in-frame clones and omits some. The data hold approximately 270,000 clones, with approximately 83% observed a single time. This TCR derives from a woman between 45 and 60 years old who had recovered from COVID-19. The sequenced material came from PBMCs or T cells enriched from blood (not recorded which).

The CDR3 sequence: CASSFYRGHDYGYTF. The CDR3 bases are TGTGCCAGCAGTTTCTACAGGGGGCACGACTATGGCTACACCTTC. The chain carries TRBV28 and TRBJ1-2, with 9 bases that match TRBD1. From germline, CDR1 is MDHEN and CDR2 SYDVKM. The CDR3 has 15 amino acids. V was clipped by 3 bases and J by 3 bases; unmatched bases: 5.